The clone carrying this T cell receptor delta chain appeared a few times. TCRdb shows a much larger clone's protein in place of this DNA's translation, and the two differ at residue 16, likely through a read error; the protein shown is translated from the DNA. This entry is derived from a study of γδ T cells in repeated Plasmodium falciparum infection. Study-level background: Four controlled malaria infections with P. falciparum NF54 spanned 500 to 650 days. Samples were taken at baseline, before some infections, and 21 days after each. Malian repertoires were sampled cross-sectionally without transmission and longitudinally through febrile malaria.

TCRdb repeated clone calling on the multiplex PCR reads with CATT. This sample has over 90,000 delta-chain clones, with 0.9% to 1% found just once. This sequence originates from a pool of human donors (malaria-infected and uninfected, not separated). What was sequenced was gamma-delta T cells from blood.

The CDR3 sequence is CALGRTWGIRVSSSWGTRQMFF. CDR3 nucleotide sequence: TGTGCTCTTGGGCGAACGTGGGGGATACGCGTTTCGAGCTCCTGGGGCACCCGACAGATGTTTTTC. The V and J genes are TRDV1 and TRDJ3, with 11 nucleotides matching TRDD3. In the absence of a J gene in TCRdb, the DNA was matched to germline to assign it here. The CDR3 runs to 22 residues. Germline lookup yields CDR1 TSWWSYY and CDR2 QGS.